The clone carrying this T cell receptor (beta chain) was counted many times. Antigen unknown. Indicated treatment: oral pan-JAK inhibitor, 5-10 mg twice daily. It was cDNA, reverse transcribed from extracted RNA, that served as the sequencing template. Profiling relied on immunoSEQ multiplex PCR, and the TCRdb table lists in-frame clones only, not all of them. The sample shows approximately 180,000 clones, roughly 60% of them seen only once. The data belong to a study of CD8+ T cells in alopecia areata. The trim removed 4 bases at V and 2 bases at J, leaving 5 bases unmatched. Germline V gives CDR1 SGDLS, CDR2 YYNGEE. CDR3 size: 15 residues. Overall study findings and caveats: Although TCR sharing was seen in mice, sharing across patients was less clear, possibly for HLA-related reasons.

Material: CD4+ T cells sorted from blood, obtained at week 24, from a patient treated with tofacitinib. The V gene is TRBV9, the J gene TRBJ2-7; 11 nucleotides match TRBD2. The origin of this receptor is a human donor with alopecia areata. The CDR3 DNA is TGTGCCAGCAGCCCCCGTAGCGGGGGGGCCTACGAGCAGTACTTC. It encodes CASSPRSGGAYEQYF.